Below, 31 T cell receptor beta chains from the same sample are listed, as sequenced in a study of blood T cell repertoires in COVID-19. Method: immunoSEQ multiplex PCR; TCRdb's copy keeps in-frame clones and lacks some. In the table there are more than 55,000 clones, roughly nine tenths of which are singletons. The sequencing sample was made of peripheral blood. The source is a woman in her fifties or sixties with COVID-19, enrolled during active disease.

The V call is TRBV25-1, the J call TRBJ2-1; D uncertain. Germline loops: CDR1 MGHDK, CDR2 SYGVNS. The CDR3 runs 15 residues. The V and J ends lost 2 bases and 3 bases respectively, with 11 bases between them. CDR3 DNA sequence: TGTGCCAGCAGTGAAGGGTTTAACTACTACAATGAGCAGTTCTTC. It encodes CASSEGFNYYNEQFF.

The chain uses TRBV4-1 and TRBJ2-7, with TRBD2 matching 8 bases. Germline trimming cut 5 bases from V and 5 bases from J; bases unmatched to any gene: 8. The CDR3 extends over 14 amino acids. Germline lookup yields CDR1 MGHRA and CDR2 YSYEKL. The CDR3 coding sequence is TGCGCCAGCAGCTACCGGGGGGGGAGGCACGAGCAGTACTTC. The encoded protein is CASSYRGGRHEQYF.

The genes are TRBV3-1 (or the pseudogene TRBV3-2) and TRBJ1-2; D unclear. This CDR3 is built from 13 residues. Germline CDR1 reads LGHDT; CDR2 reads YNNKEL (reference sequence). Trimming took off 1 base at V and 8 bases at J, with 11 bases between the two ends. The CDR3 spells CASSQVRAVGYTF. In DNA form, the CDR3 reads TGTGCCAGCAGCCAAGTGAGGGCGGTCGGCTACACCTTC.

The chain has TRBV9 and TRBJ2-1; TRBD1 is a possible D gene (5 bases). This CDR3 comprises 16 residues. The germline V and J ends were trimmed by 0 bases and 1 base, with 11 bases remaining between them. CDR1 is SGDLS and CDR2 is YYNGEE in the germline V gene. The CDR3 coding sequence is TGTGCCAGCAGCGTAGGGGTAGGGGTATCCTACAATGAGCAGTTCTTC. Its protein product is CASSVGVGVSYNEQFF.

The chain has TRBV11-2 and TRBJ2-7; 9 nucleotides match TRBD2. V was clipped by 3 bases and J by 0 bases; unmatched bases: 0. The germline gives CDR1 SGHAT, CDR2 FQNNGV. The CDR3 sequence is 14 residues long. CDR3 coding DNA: TGTGCCAGCAGCTTTAGCGGGAGCTCCTACGAGCAGTACTTC. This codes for CASSFSGSSYEQYF. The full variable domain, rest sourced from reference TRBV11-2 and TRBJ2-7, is EAGVAQSPRYKIIEKRQSVAFWCNPISGHATLYWYQQILGQGPKLLIQFQNNGVVDDSQLPKDRFSAERLKGVDSTLKIQPAKLEDSAVYLCASSFSGSSYEQYFGPGTRLTVT.

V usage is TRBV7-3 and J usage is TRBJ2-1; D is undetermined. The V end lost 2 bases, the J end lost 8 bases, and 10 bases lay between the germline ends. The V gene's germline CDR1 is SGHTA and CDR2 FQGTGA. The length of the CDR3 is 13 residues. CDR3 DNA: TGTGCCAGCAGCTTACTAGGTCCCGATGAGCAGTTCTTC. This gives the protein CASSLLGPDEQFF.

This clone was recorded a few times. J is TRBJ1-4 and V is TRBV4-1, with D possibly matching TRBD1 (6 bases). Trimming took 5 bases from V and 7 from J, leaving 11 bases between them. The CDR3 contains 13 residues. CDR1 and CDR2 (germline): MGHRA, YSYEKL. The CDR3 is CASSDEGGEKLFF. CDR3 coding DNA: TGCGCCAGCAGCGATGAAGGGGGTGAAAAACTGTTTTTT.

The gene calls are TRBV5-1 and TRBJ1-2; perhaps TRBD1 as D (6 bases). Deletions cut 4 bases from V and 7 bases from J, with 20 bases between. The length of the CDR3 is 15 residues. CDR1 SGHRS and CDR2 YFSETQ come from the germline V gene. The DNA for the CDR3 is TGCGCCAGCAGCCCAGGCGGGGGGCTCGTGGGTGGCTACACCTTC. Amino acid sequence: CASSPGGGLVGGYTF. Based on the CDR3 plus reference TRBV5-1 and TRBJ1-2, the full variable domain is KAGVTQTPRYLIKTRGQQVTLSCSPISGHRSVSWYQQTPGQGLQFLFEYFSETQRNKGNFPGRFSGRQFSNSRSEMNVSTLELGDSALYLCASSPGGGLVGGYTFGSGTRLTVV.

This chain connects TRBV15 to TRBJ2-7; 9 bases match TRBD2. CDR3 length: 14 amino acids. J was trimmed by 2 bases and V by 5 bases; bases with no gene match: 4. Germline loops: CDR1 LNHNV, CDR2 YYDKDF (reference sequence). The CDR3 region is CATSLRLAAYEQYF. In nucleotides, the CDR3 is TGTGCCACCAGCCTTCGACTAGCGGCCTACGAGCAGTACTTC.

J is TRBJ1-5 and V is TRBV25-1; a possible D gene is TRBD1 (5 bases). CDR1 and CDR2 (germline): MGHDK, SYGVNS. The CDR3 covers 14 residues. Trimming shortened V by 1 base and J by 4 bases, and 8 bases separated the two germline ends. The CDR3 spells CASSELTENQPQHF. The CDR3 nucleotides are TGTGCCAGCAGTGAATTGACAGAAAATCAGCCCCAGCATTTT.

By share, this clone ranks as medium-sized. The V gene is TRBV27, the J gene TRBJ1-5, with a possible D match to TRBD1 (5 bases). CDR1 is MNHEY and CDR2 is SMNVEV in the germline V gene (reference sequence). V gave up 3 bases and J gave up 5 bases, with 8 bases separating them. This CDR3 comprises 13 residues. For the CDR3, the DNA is TGTGCCAGCAGTTTCGGGGGGGATCAGCCCCAGCATTTT. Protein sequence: CASSFGGDQPQHF.

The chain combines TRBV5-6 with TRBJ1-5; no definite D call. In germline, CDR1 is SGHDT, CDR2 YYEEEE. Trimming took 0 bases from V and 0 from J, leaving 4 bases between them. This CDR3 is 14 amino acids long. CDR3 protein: CASSLAYSNQPQHF. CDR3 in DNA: TGTGCCAGCAGCTTGGCCTATAGCAATCAGCCCCAGCATTTT.

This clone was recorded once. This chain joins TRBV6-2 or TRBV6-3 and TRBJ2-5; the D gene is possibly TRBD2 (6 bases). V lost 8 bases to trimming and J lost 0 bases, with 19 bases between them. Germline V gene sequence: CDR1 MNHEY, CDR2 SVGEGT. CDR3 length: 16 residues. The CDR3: CASGWAAGRYQETQYF. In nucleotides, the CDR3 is TGTGCCAGCGGTTGGGCAGCGGGTCGGTACCAAGAGACCCAGTACTTC.

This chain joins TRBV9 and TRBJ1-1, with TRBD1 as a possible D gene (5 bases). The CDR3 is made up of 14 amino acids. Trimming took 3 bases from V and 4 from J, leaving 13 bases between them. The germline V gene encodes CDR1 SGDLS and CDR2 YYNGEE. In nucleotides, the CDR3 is TGTGCCAGCAGCGCCAGCGGGGGGGGCACTGAAGCTTTCTTT. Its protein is CASSASGGGTEAFF.

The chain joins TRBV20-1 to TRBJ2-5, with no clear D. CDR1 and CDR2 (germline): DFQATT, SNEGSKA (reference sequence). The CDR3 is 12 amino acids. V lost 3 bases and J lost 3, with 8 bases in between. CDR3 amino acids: CSASPKKETQYF. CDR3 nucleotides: TGCAGTGCTAGTCCCAAAAAAGAGACCCAGTACTTC.

The CDR3 protein is CASSRGRTETYGYTF. The CDR3 DNA is TGTGCCAGTAGCCGCGGACGGACAGAGACCTATGGCTACACCTTC. The rearrangement uses TRBV19 and TRBJ1-2, with D possibly being TRBD1 (6 bases). The V gene's germline CDR1 is LNHDA and CDR2 SQIVND (reference sequence). V was pared by 6 bases and J by 4 bases, with 18 bases between. This CDR3 is 15 amino acids long.

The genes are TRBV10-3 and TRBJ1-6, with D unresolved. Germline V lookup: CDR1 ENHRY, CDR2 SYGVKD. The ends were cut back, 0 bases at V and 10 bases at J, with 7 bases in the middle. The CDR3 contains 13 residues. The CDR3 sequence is CAISESSFSPLHF. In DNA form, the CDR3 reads TGTGCCATCAGTGAGTCGTCTTTCTCACCCCTCCACTTT.

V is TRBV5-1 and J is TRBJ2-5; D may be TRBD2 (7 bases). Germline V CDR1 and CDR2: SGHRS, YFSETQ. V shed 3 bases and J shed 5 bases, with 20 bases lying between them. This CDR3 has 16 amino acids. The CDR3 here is CASSSRWGGFKETQYF. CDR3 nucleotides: TGCGCCAGCAGCTCCCGGTGGGGGGGCTTCAAGGAGACCCAGTACTTC. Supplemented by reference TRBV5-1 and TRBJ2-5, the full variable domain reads KAGVTQTPRYLIKTRGQQVTLSCSPISGHRSVSWYQQTPGQGLQFLFEYFSETQRNKGNFPGRFSGRQFSNSRSEMNVSTLELGDSALYLCASSSRWGGFKETQYFGPGTRLLVL.

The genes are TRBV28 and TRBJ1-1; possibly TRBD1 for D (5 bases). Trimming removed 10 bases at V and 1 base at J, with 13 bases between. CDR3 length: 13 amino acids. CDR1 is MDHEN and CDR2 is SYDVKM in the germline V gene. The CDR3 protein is CATQGAQNTEAFF. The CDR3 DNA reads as TGTGCCACCCAGGGTGCACAGAACACTGAAGCTTTCTTT.

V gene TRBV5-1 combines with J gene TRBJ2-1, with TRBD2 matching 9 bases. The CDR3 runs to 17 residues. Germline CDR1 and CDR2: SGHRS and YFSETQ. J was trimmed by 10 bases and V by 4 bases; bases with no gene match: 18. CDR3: CASSAQPPGLASGEQFF. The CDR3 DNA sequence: TGCGCCAGCAGCGCGCAGCCTCCGGGACTAGCCTCAGGCGAGCAGTTCTTC.

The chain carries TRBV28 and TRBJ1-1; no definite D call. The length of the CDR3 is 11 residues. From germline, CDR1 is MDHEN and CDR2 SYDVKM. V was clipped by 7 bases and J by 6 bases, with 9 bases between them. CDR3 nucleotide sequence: TGTGCCAGCACGCCGGGGTCTGAAGCTTTCTTT. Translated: CASTPGSEAFF.

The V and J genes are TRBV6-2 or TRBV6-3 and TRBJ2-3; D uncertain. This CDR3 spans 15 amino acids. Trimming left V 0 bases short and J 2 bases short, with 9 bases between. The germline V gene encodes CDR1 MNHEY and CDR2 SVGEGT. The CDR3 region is CASSYSIQNTDTQYF. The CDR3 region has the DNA TGTGCCAGCAGTTACTCGATACAGAACACAGATACGCAGTATTTT.

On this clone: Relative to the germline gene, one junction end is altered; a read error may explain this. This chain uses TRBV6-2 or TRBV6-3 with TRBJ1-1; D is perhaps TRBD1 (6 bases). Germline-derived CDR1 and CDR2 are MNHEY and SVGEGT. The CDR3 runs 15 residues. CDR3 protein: CASSSAGTQNAEAFF. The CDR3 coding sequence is TGTGCCAGCAGTTCAGCCGGGACACAGAACGCTGAAGCTTTCTTT.

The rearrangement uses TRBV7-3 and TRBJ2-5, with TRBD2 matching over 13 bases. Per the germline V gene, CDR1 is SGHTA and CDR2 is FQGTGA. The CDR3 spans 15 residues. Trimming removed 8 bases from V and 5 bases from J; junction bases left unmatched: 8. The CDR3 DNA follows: TGTGCCAGCCGACCTGGGACTAGCGGGATCGAGACCCAGTACTTC. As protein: CASRPGTSGIETQYF.

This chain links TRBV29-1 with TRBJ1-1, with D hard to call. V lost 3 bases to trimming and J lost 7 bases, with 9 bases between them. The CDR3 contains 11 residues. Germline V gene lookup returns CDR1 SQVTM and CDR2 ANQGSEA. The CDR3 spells CSVDQVIEAFF. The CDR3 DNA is TGCAGCGTTGATCAGGTTATTGAAGCTTTCTTT.

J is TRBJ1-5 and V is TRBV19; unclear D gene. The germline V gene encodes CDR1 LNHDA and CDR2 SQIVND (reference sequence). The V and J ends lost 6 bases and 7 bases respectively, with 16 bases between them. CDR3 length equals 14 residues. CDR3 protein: CASSTGSGAQPQHF. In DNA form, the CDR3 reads TGTGCCAGTAGCACCGGGTCCGGAGCCCAGCCCCAGCATTTT.

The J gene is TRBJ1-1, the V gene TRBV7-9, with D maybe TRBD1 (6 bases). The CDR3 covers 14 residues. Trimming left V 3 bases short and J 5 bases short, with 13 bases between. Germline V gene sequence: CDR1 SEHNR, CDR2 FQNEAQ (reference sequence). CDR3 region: CASSFQGLTTEAFF. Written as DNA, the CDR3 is TGTGCCAGCAGCTTCCAGGGGCTAACTACTGAAGCTTTCTTT. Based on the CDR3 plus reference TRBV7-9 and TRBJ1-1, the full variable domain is DTGVSQNPRHKITKRGQNVTFRCDPISEHNRLYWYRQTLGQGPEFLTYFQNEAQLEKSRLLSDRFSAERPKGSFSTLEIQRTEQGDSAMYLCASSFQGLTTEAFFGQGTRLTVV.

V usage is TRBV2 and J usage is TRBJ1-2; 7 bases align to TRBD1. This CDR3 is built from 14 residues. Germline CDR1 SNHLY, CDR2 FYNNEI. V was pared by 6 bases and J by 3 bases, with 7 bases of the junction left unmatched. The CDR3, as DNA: TGTGCCAGCAGCGCCCCCGGACAGGACTATGGCTACACCTTC. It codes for CASSAPGQDYGYTF.

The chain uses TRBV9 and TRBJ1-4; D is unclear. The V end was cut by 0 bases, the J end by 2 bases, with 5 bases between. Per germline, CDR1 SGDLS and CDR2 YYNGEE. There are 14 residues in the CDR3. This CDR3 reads CASSVGVTNEKLFF. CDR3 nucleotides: TGTGCCAGCAGCGTAGGAGTGACTAATGAAAAACTGTTTTTT.

This CDR3 reads CASTLAGVNEQFF. The CDR3 DNA reads TGTGCCAGCACCCTAGCGGGAGTCAATGAGCAGTTCTTC. V gene TRBV6-6 combines with J gene TRBJ2-1; 10 positions match TRBD2. Trimming cost V 7 bases and J 6 bases; bases outside gene matches: 3. The CDR3 spans 13 residues. Germline CDR1 and CDR2: MNHNY and SVGAGI (reference sequence).

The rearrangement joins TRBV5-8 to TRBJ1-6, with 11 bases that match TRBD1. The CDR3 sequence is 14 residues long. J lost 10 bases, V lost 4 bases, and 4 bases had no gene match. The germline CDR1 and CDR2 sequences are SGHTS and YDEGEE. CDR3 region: CASSPGQGASPLHF. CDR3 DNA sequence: TGTGCCAGCAGCCCTGGACAGGGGGCCTCACCCCTCCACTTT.